The following is a T cell receptor beta chain sequence with its context. Its antigen is not known. These data come from a study of cytomegalovirus exposure and HLA in healthy donors. Study as a whole: T cells numbering about 200 million yielded around 120 million unique TCR beta sequences in an earlier analysis.

60 Vbeta and 13 Jbeta primers were used in PCR. Produced via immunoSEQ multiplex PCR; TCRdb's table is partial and in-frame only. This sample has 90,000 to 95,000 clones; 78% occur once, and the top ten carry about 4.2%. V was trimmed by 5 bases and J by 0 bases, leaving 10 bases between them. CDR1 is SGHVS and CDR2 is FQNEAQ in the germline V gene. This CDR3 has 15 residues. Study outcomes and limitations: Presence/absence analysis assumed near-uniform sequencing depth across donors.

V gene TRBV7-8 combines with J gene TRBJ1-4; D unresolved. The sample taken for sequencing was PBMCs. The sequence derives from a male donor in good health and CMV-seropositive. The CDR3 region has the DNA TGTGCCAGCAGCCTCCGTGAGGCAACTAATGAAAAACTGTTTTTT. This translates into CASSLREATNEKLFF.